This TCR beta chain was retrieved from a study of T cell responses to AZD1222 COVID-19 vaccine. Study-level findings and limits: Repertoire collection took place solely once the T cell response had peaked.

TCRdb keeps only in-frame clones here, not all; method: immunoSEQ multiplex PCR. The sample records fewer than 75,000 clones, over 80% being singletons. In regard to this clone: Its matching antigen is unknown.

The sample here was peripheral blood, taken 28 days after the second dose of the MenACWY control vaccine. This clonotype was obtained from an adult who received the MenACWY meningococcal vaccine as a control.

The chain's CDR3 is CSATERSYEQYF. In nucleotides, the CDR3 is TGCAGCGCGACCGAGAGGTCCTACGAGCAGTACTTC. The rearrangement uses TRBV29-1 and TRBJ2-7; D not resolved. Germline V gene data show CDR1 as SQVTM and CDR2 as ANQGSEA. The V end was cut by 7 bases, the J end by 1 base, with 11 bases between. The CDR3 covers 12 residues.